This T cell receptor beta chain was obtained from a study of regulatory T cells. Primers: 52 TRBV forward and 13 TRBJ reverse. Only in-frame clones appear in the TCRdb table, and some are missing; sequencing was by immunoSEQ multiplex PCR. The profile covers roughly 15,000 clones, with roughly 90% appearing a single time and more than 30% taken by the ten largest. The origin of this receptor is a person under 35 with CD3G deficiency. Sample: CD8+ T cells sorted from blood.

The CDR3 sequence is CASSESWTNTGELFF. The CDR3 nucleotides read TGTGCCAGCAGTGAATCCTGGACGAACACCGGGGAGCTGTTTTTT. The rearrangement joins TRBV6-1 to TRBJ2-2, with D hard to call. Trimming removed 2 bases at V and 0 bases at J, with 7 bases between. CDR3 size: 15 residues. Germline lookup yields CDR1 MNHNS and CDR2 SASEGT.